This entry is about one T cell receptor (beta chain). This sample is drawn from a study of blood T cell repertoires in COVID-19. About the research overall: The study drew acute and convalescent COVID-19 samples from the United States, Italy and Spain. Sample material is recorded as cDNA or gDNA derived from T cells, B-cell-depleted T cells, or PBMCs.

Original methodology: The assay estimated nucleated cells by amplifying reference gene primers. Libraries were prepared by immunoSEQ multiplex PCR; TCRdb keeps only in-frame clonotypes and omits some of them. V and J calls and clone size come straight from that table; D and trimming were deduced from the DNA. The table shows about 70,000 clones, with approximately 77% occurring only once. V gave up 0 bases and J gave up 10 bases, with 7 bases separating them. The V gene's germline CDR1 is MNHEY and CDR2 SVGAGI. The CDR3 covers 13 residues. The TCR originated in a woman aged 70 to 79 with acute or convalescent COVID-19. The chain couples TRBV6-5 to TRBJ1-6; the D is unclear. The specimen sequenced was peripheral blood. CDR3 nucleotide sequence: TGTGCCAGCAGTTACTCGACTTGGTCACCCCTCCACTTT. Translating gives CASSYSTWSPLHF.